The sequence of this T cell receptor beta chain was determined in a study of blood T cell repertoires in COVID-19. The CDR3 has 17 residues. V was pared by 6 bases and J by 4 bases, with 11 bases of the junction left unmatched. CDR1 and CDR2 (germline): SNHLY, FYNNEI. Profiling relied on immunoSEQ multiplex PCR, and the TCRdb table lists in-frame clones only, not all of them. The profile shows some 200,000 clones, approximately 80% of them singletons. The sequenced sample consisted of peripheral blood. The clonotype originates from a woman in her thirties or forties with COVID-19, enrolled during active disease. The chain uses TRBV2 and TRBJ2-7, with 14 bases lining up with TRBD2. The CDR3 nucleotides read TGTGCCAGCAGGGGAGGGGGGACTAGCGGGAGTAATTACGAGCAGTACTTC. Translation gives CASRGGGTSGSNYEQYF.